These T cell receptor beta chains were read from a single sample in a study of CD8 T cells in Susac syndrome. Via MiXCR, TCRdb re-called the immunoSEQ multiplex PCR reads, giving one row per CDR3 protein. The sample lists approximately 180,000 distinct CDR3 sequences, 90% to 97% seen once, with roughly 0.095% in the top ten. Sequencing used CD4+ T cells from PBMCs. The receptors originated from a human donor with multiple sclerosis. Both conserved end residues are part of each CDR3. The D gene is left open where the match is weak. Clone size is given for some rows only: seen once, a few or many times, or a class if the clone is expanded.

>.|15|.|TRBV7-9|TRBJ2-7
CASSLGPGRDYEQYF
TGTGCCAGCAGCTTAGGTCCAGGGAGAGACTACGAGCAGTACTTC
>once|13|.|TRBV30|TRBJ1-3
CAWTGSSGNTIYF
TGTGCCTGGACTGGAAGCTCTGGAAACACCATATATTTT
>.|15|.|TRBV28|TRBJ2-6
CASSSASSGANVLTF
TGTGCCAGCAGTTCCGCCAGCTCTGGGGCCAACGTCCTGACTTTC
>.|16|.|TRBV15|TRBJ1-5
CATSRDRQGYRQPQHF
TGTGCCACCAGCAGAGATCGCCAGGGCTATCGTCAGCCCCAGCATTTT
>.|16|.|TRBV6-2/TRBV6-3|TRBJ2-4
CASRPHGTLAKNIQYF
TGTGCCAGCAGGCCACATGGGACACTAGCCAAAAACATTCAGTACTTC
>.|17|TRBD2|TRBV20-1|TRBJ2-7
CSARSGTSGGAGYEQYF
TGCAGTGCTAGATCCGGGACTAGCGGGGGGGCCGGTTACGAGCAGTACTTC
>.|15|TRBD1|TRBV4-1|TRBJ1-6
CASSQEQGEGSPLHF
TGCGCCAGCAGCCAGGAACAGGGGGAGGGCTCACCCCTCCACTTT
>once|14|.|TRBV18|TRBJ1-1
CASSPSGGGTEAFF
TGTGCCAGCTCACCTTCGGGCGGGGGCACTGAAGCTTTCTTT
>.|11|.|TRBV5-6|TRBJ2-7
CASGWINEQYF
TGTGCCAGCGGTTGGATCAACGAGCAGTACTTC
>.|14|TRBD1|TRBV20-1|TRBJ1-2
CSARARRTGTGYTF
TGCAGTGCTAGAGCGCGTCGGACAGGGACTGGCTACACCTTC
>.|15|.|TRBV28|TRBJ2-4
CASSSVAVAKNIQYF
TGTGCCAGCAGCTCCGTGGCGGTAGCCAAAAACATTCAGTACTTC
>.|14|.|TRBV13|TRBJ2-7
CASRIGGGSYEQYF
TGTGCCAGCAGGATCGGGGGAGGCTCCTACGAGCAGTACTTC
>once|12|.|TRBV3-1|TRBJ2-1
CASSQDIGEQFF
TGTGCCAGCAGCCAAGACATAGGGGAGCAGTTCTTC
>.|15|.|TRBV28|TRBJ2-1
CASLPGTFSYNEQFF
TGTGCCAGCCTTCCTGGGACTTTCTCCTACAATGAGCAGTTCTTC
>.|13|.|TRBV15|TRBJ2-5
CATSRGPGETQYF
TGTGCCACCAGCAGGGGACCCGGAGAGACCCAGTACTTC
>.|16|.|TRBV29-1|TRBJ1-4
CSEKCPQGPGAEKLFF
TGCAGCGAAAAGTGCCCACAGGGTCCGGGAGCTGAAAAACTGTTTTTT
>.|14|.|TRBV4-1|TRBJ2-7
CASSQPSRGYEQYF
TGCGCCAGCAGCCAGCCGTCGAGGGGTTACGAGCAGTACTTC
>.|12|.|TRBV30|TRBJ1-2
CAWVPLAYGYTF
TGTGCCTGGGTTCCCTTAGCGTATGGCTACACCTTC
>.|13|.|TRBV7-9|TRBJ2-6
CASTSDGANVLTF
TGTGCCAGCACCTCGGATGGGGCCAACGTCCTGACTTTC
>.|14|.|TRBV18|TRBJ1-5
CASSPAGSNQPQHF
TGTGCCAGCTCACCCGCAGGTAGCAATCAGCCCCAGCATTTT
>.|13|.|TRBV6-1|TRBJ2-4
CASSEIVPDIKYF
TGTGCCAGCAGTGAAATAGTTCCGGACATAAAGTACTTC
>.|16|TRBD2|TRBV10-3|TRBJ2-1
CAISGLAGGGYNEQFF
TGTGCCATCAGTGGACTAGCGGGGGGCGGCTACAATGAGCAGTTCTTC
>.|13|.|TRBV4-2|TRBJ2-2
CASSQERTGELFF
TGTGCCAGCAGCCAAGAACGCACCGGGGAGCTGTTTTTT
>.|15|TRBD1|TRBV9|TRBJ1-4
CASSPRGSANEKLFF
TGTGCCAGCAGCCCCAGGGGGTCAGCTAATGAAAAACTGTTTTTT
>.|15|.|TRBV20-1|TRBJ1-2
CSALAKTEFRGGYTF
TGCAGTGCCCTAGCCAAAACGGAGTTTAGGGGAGGCTACACCTTC
>.|15|.|TRBV7-9|TRBJ1-2
CASSSPGSANYGYTF
TGTGCCAGCAGCTCGCCGGGGTCCGCTAACTATGGCTACACCTTC
>.|14|.|TRBV29-1|TRBJ1-2
CSVEGQLRGYGYTF
TGCAGCGTTGAAGGGCAGCTCCGGGGCTATGGCTACACCTTC
>.|15|TRBD2|TRBV5-4|TRBJ2-1
CASSLVASGYNEQFF
TGTGCCAGCAGCTTAGTGGCTAGCGGGTACAATGAGCAGTTCTTC
>once|16|.|TRBV6-1|TRBJ2-7
CASSEGMGGSPYEQYF
TGTGCCAGCAGTGAAGGGATGGGTGGTAGTCCGTACGAGCAGTACTTC
>.|13|.|TRBV2|TRBJ1-2
CASSELEGGGYTF
TGTGCCAGCAGTGAGTTGGAGGGCGGAGGCTACACCTTC
>.|14|.|TRBV29-1|TRBJ2-1
CSGLTWGFYNEQFF
TGCAGCGGCCTTACCTGGGGGTTCTACAATGAGCAGTTCTTC
>once|14|.|TRBV20-1|TRBJ2-5
CSARDGAGVGTQYF
TGCAGTGCTAGAGATGGGGCAGGGGTGGGGACCCAGTACTTC